What follows describes a single T cell receptor (beta chain). The target antigen is unknown. The data stem from a study of PD-1 blockade in classical Hodgkin lymphoma. Findings and limits, study-wide: Before treatment, complete responders showed about the same diversity as newly diagnosed patients. Exclusion covered patients beginning nivolumab under 1 year post-ASCT. Nothing has yet pinned down what causes the repertoire differences, possibly disease activity or prior therapy.

Trimming took off 3 bases at V and 7 bases at J, with 9 bases between the two ends. The CDR3 loop spans 12 amino acids. Germline CDR1 and CDR2: MDHEN and SYDVKM. Profiled with immunoSEQ multiplex PCR; TCRdb holds only in-frame clones, not every one. The table includes around 31,000 clones, under 90% detected once. Time point here: cycle 4 day 1 (C4D1), after less than seven weeks of nivolumab. Every patient relapsed after autologous stem cell transplantation, and brentuximab vedotin exposure varied. Negative selection with magnetic separation was used to purify CD4+ T cells from thawed PBMCs. The clonotype was recovered from a human donor with classical Hodgkin lymphoma. The starting material was CD4+ T cells from blood, obtained before the fourth cycle of nivolumab. The V gene is TRBV28, the J gene TRBJ1-1; D unresolved. In DNA form, the CDR3 reads TGTGCCAGCAGTTTTTCCAGACATGAAGCTTTCTTT. This codes for CASSFSRHEAFF.